The 26 T cell receptor beta chains in this list originate from one sample, sequenced in a study of T cell repertoires in cytomegalovirus infection. No antigen has been identified for these receptors. TCRdb called the reads again in MiXCR, with one record for every CDR3 protein. The sample consists of under 350,000 distinct CDR3 sequences, around 20% of them appearing once. Sequencing used cultured PBMCs, obtained from culture after CMV antigen stimulation. These receptors all stem from a human donor in good health (CMV status not recorded). Some clones in this sample may be carry-over from other donors' samples.

At least ten counts were recorded for this clonotype. This chain links TRBV5-6 with TRBJ2-3; D possibly corresponds to TRBD2 (5 bases). V was cut by 2 bases and J by 0 bases, with 10 bases left in between. Germline V gene data show CDR1 as SGHDT and CDR2 as YYEEEE. The CDR3 contains 15 residues. In DNA form, the CDR3 reads TGTGCCAGCAGCTTAGGCGGAGGTAGCACAGATACGCAGTATTTT. Protein sequence: CASSLGGGSTDTQYF.

This clonotype was counted once. The chain combines TRBV6-2 or TRBV6-3 with TRBJ2-1; possibly TRBD2 for D (5 bases). The CDR3 has 16 amino acids. V was clipped by 6 bases and J by 0 bases, with 15 bases between them. Germline loops: CDR1 MNHEY, CDR2 SVGEGT. CDR3 sequence: CASRSGDVGSYNEQFF. The CDR3 bases are TGTGCCAGCAGATCCGGGGATGTAGGCTCCTACAATGAGCAGTTCTTC.

The V call is TRBV7-9, the J call TRBJ2-5, with D unresolved. From germline, CDR1 is SEHNR and CDR2 FQNEAQ (reference sequence). The V end lost 3 bases, the J end lost 7 bases, and 21 bases lay between the germline ends. The length of the CDR3 is 16 residues. CDR3 amino acids: CASSFPRSAPSGTQYF. The CDR3 DNA follows: TGTGCCAGCAGCTTCCCGCGGTCAGCTCCCTCGGGGACCCAGTACTTC.

The chain carries TRBV28 and TRBJ2-1; D may be TRBD1 (6 bases). Germline values: CDR1 MDHEN, CDR2 SYDVKM. V shed 6 bases and J shed 3 bases, with 21 bases lying between them. The CDR3 has 17 residues. The DNA of the CDR3 is TGTGCCAGCAGCAAGACACGGACAGTCAAGGGCTACAATGAGCAGTTCTTC. As protein: CASSKTRTVKGYNEQFF. Combining the CDR3 with reference TRBV28 and TRBJ2-1 gives the whole variable domain DVKVTQSSRYLVKRTGEKVFLECVQDMDHENMFWYRQDPGLGLRLIYFSYDVKMKEKGDIPEGYSVSREKKERFSLILESASTNQTSMYLCASSKTRTVKGYNEQFFGPGTRLTVL.

A few counts support this clonotype. The gene calls are TRBV6-2 or TRBV6-3 and TRBJ2-7, with D tentatively TRBD1 (6 bases). CDR3 length: 13 residues. The germline V gene has CDR1 MNHEY and CDR2 SVGEGT. The V end was cut by 6 bases, the J end by 2 bases, with 11 bases between. The CDR3 is CASRTGVAYEQYF. The DNA for the CDR3 is TGTGCCAGCAGGACAGGAGTTGCCTACGAGCAGTACTTC.

The chain uses TRBV7-9 and TRBJ2-7; 12 bases map to TRBD1. CDR1 and CDR2 from the germline V gene are SEHNR and FQNEAQ (reference sequence). V was clipped by 4 bases and J by 2 bases; unmatched bases: 3. The CDR3 extends over 15 amino acids. CDR3 in amino acids: CASSSGQGAAYEQYV. CDR3 nucleotides: TGTGCCAGCAGCTCGGGACAGGGGGCTGCCTACGAGCAGTACGTC.

In this sample, this clonotype turned up a few times. The chain couples TRBV24-1 to TRBJ1-2; unclear D gene. V gave up 9 bases and J gave up 4 bases, with 11 bases separating them. This CDR3 region has 12 residues. Germline V gene lookup returns CDR1 KGHDR and CDR2 SFDVKD. The CDR3 DNA reads as TGTGCCACCTCTTCGGGGAGCTATGGCTACACCTTC. It encodes CATSSGSYGYTF.

This clonotype turned up a few times. The V call is TRBV7-8, the J call TRBJ2-3, with D perhaps being TRBD1 or TRBD2 (6 bases each). The ends were cut back, 2 bases at V and 3 bases at J, with 15 bases in the middle. CDR1 SGHVS and CDR2 FQNEAQ come from the germline V gene. This CDR3 is 16 amino acids long. In nucleotides, the CDR3 is TGTGCCAGCAGCTTAACGGGGGCAGGCAGTACAGATACGCAGTATTTT. This encodes CASSLTGAGSTDTQYF.

The chain carries TRBV12-3 or TRBV12-4 and TRBJ1-6; maybe TRBD1 (5 bases). The CDR3 length is 15 residues. V was pared by 4 bases and J by 8 bases, with 15 bases between. For the CDR3, the DNA is TGTGCCAGCAGTTCCGCAGGGAAACGAGATTCACCCCTCCACTTT. This gives the protein CASSSAGKRDSPLHF.

This clonotype was counted only a few times. The chain links TRBV12-3 or TRBV12-4 to TRBJ1-1; TRBD1 might be the D (5 bases). The germline V and J ends were trimmed by 11 bases and 3 bases, with 13 bases remaining between them. The CDR3 has 12 residues. The CDR3 DNA reads as TGTGCCTCTCGGGCAGGGTACACTGAAGCTTTCTTT. It translates to CASRAGYTEAFF.

This clonotype was seen repeatedly, ten times or more. The chain is built from TRBV19 and TRBJ1-1; D is unclear. This CDR3 has 11 amino acids. Germline CDR1 is LNHDA and CDR2 is SQIVND (reference sequence). Trimming shortened V by 3 bases and J by 8 bases, and 7 bases separated the two germline ends. The CDR3 bases are TGTGCCAGTAGTATCGGCGCGGAAGCTTTCTTT. Translation: CASSIGAEAFF.

The rearrangement uses TRBV18 and TRBJ2-7; the D is unclear. CDR3 length equals 10 residues. CDR1 is KGHSH, CDR2 LQKENI, per germline. Trimming removed 4 bases from V and 4 bases from J, with 2 bases in between. CDR3 sequence (DNA): TGTGCCAGCTCACGATACGAGCAGTACGTC. Translated, it gives CASSRYEQYV.

This clonotype was recorded only once. The chain combines TRBV6-8 with TRBJ1-6, with TRBD1 matching 7 bases. The CDR3 is 15 residues long. From germline, CDR1 is MNHGY and CDR2 SAAAGT. The V segment lost 6 bases and the J segment 8 bases; nucleotides outside the gene matches: 10. This chain's CDR3 is CASRTRGGGDSPLHF. CDR3 in DNA: TGTGCCAGCAGAACCAGGGGGGGAGGGGATTCACCCCTCCACTTT.

In this sample, this clonotype turned up a few times. The chain combines TRBV7-2 with TRBJ1-1; 8 bases map to TRBD1. This CDR3 has 15 amino acids. The V gene's germline CDR1 is SGHTA and CDR2 FQGNSA. V dropped 2 bases and J dropped 6; count of bases not matched to a gene: 8. The CDR3 protein is CASSLYLTGGSEAFF. DNA for the CDR3: TGTGCCAGCAGCTTATATCTCACAGGGGGGTCTGAAGCTTTCTTT.

This clonotype has more than one count but fewer than ten. This chain links TRBV7-9 with TRBJ2-1; perhaps TRBD2 as D (6 bases). CDR3 length: 14 amino acids. Germline CDR1 reads SEHNR; CDR2 reads FQNEAQ (reference sequence). The V and J ends lost 3 bases and 6 bases respectively, with 12 bases between them. The CDR3 DNA is TGTGCCAGCAGCTTCGGGGGACCACTCAATGAGCAGTTCTTC. Amino acids: CASSFGGPLNEQFF.

This clonotype was seen a handful of times. This sequence joins TRBV6-2 or TRBV6-3 and TRBJ1-2, with D possibly being TRBD1 (5 bases). Germline V gene data show CDR1 as MNHEY and CDR2 as SVGEGT. Trimming took off 5 bases at V and 4 bases at J, with 17 bases between the two ends. This CDR3 is 15 amino acids long. DNA of the CDR3: TGTGCCAGCAGTGGACTAGCCGACAGATCCTATGGCTACACCTTC. It yields the protein CASSGLADRSYGYTF.

This clonotype was detected a few times. The V gene is TRBV11-2, the J gene TRBJ1-4; D call uncertain. Germline-derived CDR1 and CDR2 are SGHAT and FQNNGV. V dropped 3 bases and J dropped 8 bases, with 10 bases sitting between them. The CDR3 runs to 13 residues. For the CDR3, the DNA is TGTGCCAGCAGCTTGAATCAACGCGAAAAACTGTTTTTT. Encoded protein: CASSLNQREKLFF. Filled out from reference TRBV11-2 and TRBJ1-4, the complete variable domain reads EAGVAQSPRYKIIEKRQSVAFWCNPISGHATLYWYQQILGQGPKLLIQFQNNGVVDDSQLPKDRFSAERLKGVDSTLKIQPAKLEDSAVYLCASSLNQREKLFFGSGTQLSVL.

A few counts support this clonotype. The V call is TRBV7-2, the J call TRBJ1-2, with 7 bases identical to TRBD1. The CDR3 consists of 14 residues. Germline lookup yields CDR1 SGHTA and CDR2 FQGNSA. The V segment lost 1 base and the J segment 4 bases; nucleotides outside the gene matches: 3. CDR3 residues: CASSLDGTVYGYTF. The CDR3 DNA is TGTGCCAGCAGCTTAGATGGGACAGTCTATGGCTACACCTTC.

This clonotype came up many times. This chain joins TRBV7-2 and TRBJ1-5, with TRBD1 identical over 7 bases. CDR1 is SGHTA, CDR2 FQGNSA, per germline. This CDR3 has 14 amino acids. Trimming removed 6 bases from V and 6 bases from J; junction bases left unmatched: 8. The CDR3 sequence: CASSLQPGGQPQHF. CDR3 coding DNA: TGTGCCAGCAGTTTGCAACCAGGGGGTCAGCCCCAGCATTTT.

The V and J genes are TRBV28 and TRBJ2-5; weak D call: TRBD2 (6 bases). Germline V lookup: CDR1 MDHEN, CDR2 SYDVKM. This CDR3 contains 16 residues. The germline V and J ends were trimmed by 2 bases and 2 bases, with 15 bases remaining between them. CDR3 amino acids: CASSLTAPGRQETQYF. CDR3 nucleotides: TGTGCCAGCAGTTTAACAGCGCCAGGGAGGCAAGAGACCCAGTACTTC.

This clonotype was counted only a few times. The V gene is TRBV4-3, the J gene TRBJ2-2; D tentatively fits TRBD1 or TRBD2 (5 bases each). Trimming removed 6 bases from V and 6 bases from J, with 20 bases in between. Per the germline V gene, CDR1 is LGHNA and CDR2 is YSLEER. The CDR3 totals 16 residues. CDR3 bases: TGCGCCAGCAGGGAAGAAGAGGGAAGAGGGGCCGGGGAGCTGTTTTTT. As protein: CASREEEGRGAGELFF.

There are many counts of this clonotype. The J gene is TRBJ2-1, the V gene TRBV7-6; D possibly corresponds to TRBD2 (6 bases). V was clipped by 3 bases and J by 0 bases, with 9 bases between them. CDR1 SGHVS and CDR2 FNYEAQ come from the germline V gene. This CDR3 contains 15 residues. The DNA for the CDR3 is TGTGCCAGCAGCTTGGGGGGTTACTCCTACAATGAGCAGTTCTTC. This gives the protein CASSLGGYSYNEQFF.

V is TRBV30 and J is TRBJ2-7, with 7 bases matching TRBD1. The length of the CDR3 is 13 residues. Germline V gene lookup returns CDR1 GTSNPN and CDR2 SVGIG (reference sequence). The V segment lost 2 bases and the J segment 9 bases; nucleotides outside the gene matches: 10. The CDR3 DNA sequence: TGTGCCTGGAGTCCGAATAGGGGGCTGTGGCAGTACGTC. Amino acids: CAWSPNRGLWQYV.

In its sample, this clonotype was seen a few times. The V and J genes are TRBV9 and TRBJ1-1; D not certain. Germline V gene sequence: CDR1 SGDLS, CDR2 YYNGEE. This CDR3 has 14 residues. V was trimmed by 0 bases and J by 2 bases, leaving 8 bases between them. The CDR3 is CASSVEGLNTEAFF. For the CDR3, the DNA is TGTGCCAGCAGCGTAGAAGGGCTAAACACTGAAGCTTTCTTT.

J is TRBJ2-2 and V is TRBV7-3; 8 nucleotides agree with TRBD2. In germline, CDR1 is SGHTA, CDR2 FQGTGA. CDR3 size: 15 residues. Losses at the gene ends were 7 bases for V and 4 bases for J; bases not matched to a gene: 8. CDR3 protein: CASTLAGGATGELFF. The CDR3 region has the DNA TGTGCCAGCACGCTAGCGGGCGGGGCCACCGGGGAGCTGTTTTTT.

J is TRBJ1-3 and V is TRBV12-3 or TRBV12-4; perhaps TRBD1 as D (5 bases). Trimming removed 6 bases from V and 3 bases from J, with 15 bases in between. This CDR3 has 15 amino acids. This CDR3 reads CASSKSQGVGNTIYF. CDR3 sequence (DNA): TGTGCCAGCAGCAAGAGCCAGGGAGTTGGAAACACCATATATTTT.